This T cell receptor beta chain was found in a study of cytomegalovirus exposure and HLA in healthy donors. The study, taken as a whole, reports: In vitro experiments confirmed that three CMV-associated chains were specific for CMV antigens.

The PCR was carried out with 60 Vbeta primers and 13 Jbeta primers. Using immunoSEQ multiplex PCR, the repertoire was profiled, and TCRdb retains in-frame clones only, with some absent. The sample has some 71,000 clones, approximately 70% seen once; the top ten hold roughly 9.8%. Germline V gives CDR1 LNHDA, CDR2 SQIVND (reference sequence). Trimming took 5 bases from V and 1 from J, leaving 21 bases between them. The CDR3 runs 19 residues. This clone was detected once. Antigen specificity is unknown. The rearrangement joins TRBV19 to TRBJ1-6; perhaps TRBD1 as D (5 bases). Sequencing was carried out using PBMCs. The origin of this receptor is a woman aged 45-59 years in good health and CMV-seropositive. CDR3: CASSSTGTRGGSYNSPLHF. As DNA, the CDR3 is TGTGCCAGTAGTTCCACCGGGACCCGTGGAGGGTCCTATAATTCACCCCTCCACTTT.